Sequencing of this T cell receptor (beta chain) was carried out in a study of blood T cell repertoires in COVID-19. Study details: Italy, Spain and the United States were the sources of the convalescent and acute COVID-19 samples. T cells, B-cell-depleted T cells, or PBMCs supplied cDNA or gDNA.

This CDR3 has 13 amino acids. CDR1 is GTSNPN, CDR2 SVGIG, per germline (reference sequence). J gave up 3 bases and V 4 bases, and 5 bases lay outside the gene matches. Per the authors' pipeline: Amplification from reference gene primers served as the basis for estimated nucleated cell counts. Data came from immunoSEQ multiplex PCR; TCRdb stores just in-frame clones and leaves some out. V and J calls and clone size follow that table, whereas D and trimming were derived from the DNA. The repertoire holds around 94,000 clones, with 80% as singletons. V usage is TRBV30 and J usage is TRBJ2-7; 8 bases match TRBD2. The TCR originated in a human donor in a cohort sampled during active COVID-19. The sequencing sample was made of peripheral blood. CDR3 bases: TGTGCCTGGACAACGGGACTAGTCTACGAGCAGTACTTC. Protein product: CAWTTGLVYEQYF.